This T cell receptor beta chain derives from a study of CD8 T cells in Susac syndrome (dated by TCRdb to about 2019). About the study as a whole: The study used repertoire sequencing to test whether antigen drove CD8+ T cell activation and differentiation in Susac syndrome. Summary of the overall study and its limitations: The study acknowledged that relatively few individuals were included in the TCR sequencing and HLA analysis.

RNA was extracted using the RNeasy kit, and about 0.45 to 1 ug of the RNA was reverse transcribed with random hexamers. TCR beta CDR3 regions were amplified with the immunoSEQ multiplex PCR assay covering 54 Vbeta and 13 Jbeta segments. To correct PCR amplification bias, a synthetic template baseline was used for both primer optimization and computational correction. Per the authors' processing: Reads were annotated to V, D and J genes per IMGT and analyzed with immunoSEQ Analyzer, keeping only productive sequences. To calculate clonality, Shannon entropy was normalized by log2 of the number of productive unique sequences and then subtracted from one. Public and private clones were assessed among the 100 most prevalent clones of each patient and control. Susac-specific clones were defined as absent from healthy and MS cohorts, around 1,000 published viral clones and other ImmuneACCESS disease sequences. TCRdb trimmed public reads at Q25 via fastp, called clones via MiXCR and kept in-frame beta chains. For every CDR3 protein sequence, its rows merge into one entry that carries the most common genes and DNA. TCRdb, not the original authors, processed these V and J calls. The sample yields roughly 120,000 distinct CDR3 sequences; around 94% were counted once. Over 0.07% of the sample is taken by the ten largest.

High-throughput TCR beta sequencing profiled peripheral blood CD8+ and CD4+ T cells from healthy donors, Susac syndrome patients and multiple sclerosis patients. Healthy donors were age- and sex-matched controls. Bulk CD8+ and CD4+ T cells were purified magnetically by negative isolation, whereas CD8+ TEMRA cells were enriched by FACS. Blood was drawn into EDTA tubes, processed within 24 hours, and PBMCs were isolated by density gradient centrifugation. PBMCs intended for TCR sequencing were cryopreserved in liquid nitrogen and thawed later in a water bath at 37 degrees C. Purity of sorted or isolated CD4+, CD8+ and CD8+ TEMRA cells was at least 90%. As to this clonotype: Its antigen has not been determined. Base quality data are lacking; no much larger clone is found one base away.

Deletion took 7 bases off V and 2 bases off J, with a span of 14 bases between the germline ends. From the germline V gene (reference sequence), CDR1 is MNHEY and CDR2 is SMNVEV. The CDR3 starts with the cysteine, ends with the phenylalanine, and has 14 residues. Only the CDR3 DNA stays, 42 bases, in frame from base 1. This receptor was taken from a human donor in good health. What was sequenced was CD4+ T cells from PBMCs. The receptor chain draws on TRBV27 and TRBJ1-1; the D gene cannot be resolved reliably. For the CDR3, the sequence is CASTPRGINTEAFF. DNA sequence: TGTGCCAGCACCCCCCGGGGAATTAACACTGAAGCTTTCTTT.